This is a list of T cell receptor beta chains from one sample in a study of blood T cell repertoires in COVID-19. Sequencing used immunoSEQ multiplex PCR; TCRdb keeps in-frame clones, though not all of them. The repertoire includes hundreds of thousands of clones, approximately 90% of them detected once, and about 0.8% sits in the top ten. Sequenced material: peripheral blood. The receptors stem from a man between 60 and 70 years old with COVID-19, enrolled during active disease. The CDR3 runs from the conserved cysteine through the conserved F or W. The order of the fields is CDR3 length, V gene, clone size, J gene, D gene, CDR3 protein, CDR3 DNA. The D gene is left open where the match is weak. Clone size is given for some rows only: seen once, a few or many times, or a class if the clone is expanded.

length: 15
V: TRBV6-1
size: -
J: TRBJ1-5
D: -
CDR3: CASSDRPTAAQPQHF
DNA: TGTGCCAGCAGTGATCGACCCACAGCGGCTCAGCCCCAGCATTTT

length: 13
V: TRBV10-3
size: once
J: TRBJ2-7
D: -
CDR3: CAISPRTDNEQYF
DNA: TGTGCCATCAGTCCCCGGACGGACAACGAGCAGTACTTC

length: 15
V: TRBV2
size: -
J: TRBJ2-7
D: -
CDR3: CASSDDSGSMGEQYF
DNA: TGTGCCAGCAGTGATGACAGTGGGTCCATGGGAGAGCAGTACTTC

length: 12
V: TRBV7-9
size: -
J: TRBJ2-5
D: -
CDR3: CASSPDRGTQYF
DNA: TGTGCCAGCAGCCCAGATCGGGGGACCCAGTACTTC

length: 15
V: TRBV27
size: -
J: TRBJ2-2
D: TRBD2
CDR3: CASRGTSGSWGELFF
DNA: TGTGCCAGCAGAGGGACTAGCGGGAGTTGGGGGGAGCTGTTTTTT

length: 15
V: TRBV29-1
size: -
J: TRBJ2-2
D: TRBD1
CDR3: CSVALRGRNTGELFF
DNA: TGCAGCGTTGCTCTCAGGGGGCGAAACACCGGGGAGCTGTTTTTT

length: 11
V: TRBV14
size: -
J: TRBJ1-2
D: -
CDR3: CASSQDFGYTF
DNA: TGTGCCAGCAGCCAAGACTTTGGCTACACCTTC

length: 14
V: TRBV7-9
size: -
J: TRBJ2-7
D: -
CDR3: CASRDNDLTYEQYF
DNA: TGTGCCAGCAGGGACAACGACCTTACCTACGAGCAGTACTTC

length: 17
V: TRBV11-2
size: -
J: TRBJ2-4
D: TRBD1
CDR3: CASSLDLETGARGIQYF
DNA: TGTGCCAGCAGCTTAGATCTGGAGACAGGGGCCCGAGGCATTCAGTACTTC

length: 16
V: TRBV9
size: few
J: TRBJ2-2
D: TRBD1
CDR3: CASSTWTGGDTGELFF
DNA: TGTGCCAGCAGCACCTGGACAGGGGGAGACACCGGGGAGCTGTTTTTT

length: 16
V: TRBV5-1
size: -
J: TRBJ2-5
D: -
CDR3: CASSLQGGSRGETQYF
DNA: TGCGCCAGCAGCTTGCAGGGTGGTTCCCGGGGGGAGACCCAGTACTTC

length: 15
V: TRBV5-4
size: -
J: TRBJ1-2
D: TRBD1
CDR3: CASSLASQGGYGYTF
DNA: TGTGCCAGCAGCTTGGCGTCGCAGGGGGGCTATGGCTACACCTTC

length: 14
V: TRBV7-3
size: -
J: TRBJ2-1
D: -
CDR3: CASSATTANNEQFF
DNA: TGTGCCAGCAGCGCCACGACAGCTAACAATGAGCAGTTCTTC

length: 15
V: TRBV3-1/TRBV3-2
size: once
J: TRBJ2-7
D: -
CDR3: CASSQTGTSTYEQYF
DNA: TGTGCCAGCAGCCAAACCGGGACTTCAACCTACGAGCAGTACTTC

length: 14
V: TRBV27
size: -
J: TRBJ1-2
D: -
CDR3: CASSSVRGEAGYTF
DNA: TGTGCCAGCAGTAGTGTCAGGGGAGAAGCCGGCTACACCTTC

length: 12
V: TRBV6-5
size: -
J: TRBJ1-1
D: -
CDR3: CASSDLLRSAFF
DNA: TGTGCCAGCAGCGATTTACTCCGTTCAGCTTTCTTT

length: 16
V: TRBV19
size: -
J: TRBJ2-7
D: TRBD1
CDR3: CASSQRVAQGAYEQYF
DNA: TGTGCCAGTAGTCAAAGGGTCGCCCAGGGGGCCTACGAGCAGTACTTC

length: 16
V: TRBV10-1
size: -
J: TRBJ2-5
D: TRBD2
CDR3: CASSSGLAGAQETQYF
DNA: TGCGCCAGCAGCTCGGGACTAGCGGGGGCCCAAGAGACCCAGTACTTC

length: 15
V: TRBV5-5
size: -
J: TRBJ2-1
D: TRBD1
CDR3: CASSLAGGNYNEQFF
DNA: TGTGCCAGCAGCTTGGCAGGGGGCAACTACAATGAGCAGTTCTTC

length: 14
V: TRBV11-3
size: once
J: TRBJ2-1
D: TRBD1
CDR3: CASSFHRGYNEQFF
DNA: TGTGCCAGCAGCTTTCACAGGGGGTACAATGAGCAGTTCTTC

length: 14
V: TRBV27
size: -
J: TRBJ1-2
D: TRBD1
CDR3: CASSFSRQGDGYTF
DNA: TGTGCCAGCAGTTTTTCGAGACAGGGGGATGGCTACACCTTC

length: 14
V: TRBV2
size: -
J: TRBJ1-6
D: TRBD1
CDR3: CARKDRATDSPLHF
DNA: TGTGCCAGAAAGGACAGGGCCACAGATTCACCCCTCCACTTT

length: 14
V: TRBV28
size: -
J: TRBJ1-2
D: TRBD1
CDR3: CASKESTGGYGYTF
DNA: TGTGCCAGCAAAGAATCGACAGGGGGCTATGGCTACACCTTC

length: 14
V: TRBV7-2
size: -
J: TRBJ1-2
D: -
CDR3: CASSLTQANYGYTF
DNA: TGTGCCAGCAGCTTAACCCAGGCTAACTATGGCTACACCTTC

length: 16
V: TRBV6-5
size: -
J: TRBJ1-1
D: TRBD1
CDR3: CASSYSDRLWNTEAFF
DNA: TGTGCCAGCAGTTACTCGGACAGGTTGTGGAACACTGAAGCTTTCTTT

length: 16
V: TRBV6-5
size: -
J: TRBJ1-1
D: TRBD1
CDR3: CASSYSRQGAHTEAFF
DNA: TGTGCCAGCAGTTACTCGAGACAGGGGGCGCACACTGAAGCTTTCTTT

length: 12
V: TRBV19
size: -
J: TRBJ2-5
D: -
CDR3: CASRQGLETQYF
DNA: TGTGCCAGTCGGCAGGGGTTGGAGACCCAGTACTTC

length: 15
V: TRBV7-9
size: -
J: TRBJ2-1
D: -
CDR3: CASRDPGQGSYEQFF
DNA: TGTGCCAGCAGGGATCCGGGGCAGGGGTCCTATGAGCAGTTCTTC

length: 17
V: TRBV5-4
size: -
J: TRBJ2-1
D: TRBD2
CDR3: CASSFGLAGGRSNEQFF
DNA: TGTGCCAGCAGCTTCGGACTAGCGGGAGGCCGATCCAATGAGCAGTTCTTC

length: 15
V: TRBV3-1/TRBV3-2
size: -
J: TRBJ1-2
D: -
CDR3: CASSQDLPRVYGYTF
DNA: TGTGCCAGCAGCCAAGATCTCCCCAGGGTATATGGCTACACCTTC

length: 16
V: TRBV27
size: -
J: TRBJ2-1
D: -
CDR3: CASSQTGRALQNEQFF
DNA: TGTGCCAGCAGTCAAACCGGGCGGGCTCTACAGAATGAGCAGTTCTTC

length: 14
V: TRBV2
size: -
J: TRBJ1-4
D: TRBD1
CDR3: CASSEQGVNEKLFF
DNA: TGTGCCAGCAGTGAACAGGGGGTGAATGAAAAACTGTTTTTT

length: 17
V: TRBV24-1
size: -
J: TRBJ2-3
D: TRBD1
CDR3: CATSDQPDRGLLDTQYF
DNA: TGTGCCACCAGTGATCAACCGGACAGGGGGCTTTTAGATACGCAGTATTTT

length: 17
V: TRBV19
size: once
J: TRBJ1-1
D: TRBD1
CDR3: CASSGLTPGTGNTEAFF
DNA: TGTGCCAGTAGTGGATTAACTCCCGGGACAGGGAACACTGAAGCTTTCTTT

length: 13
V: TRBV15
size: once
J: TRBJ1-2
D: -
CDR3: CATSQGGGYGYTF
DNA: TGTGCCACTTCACAGGGAGGGGGATATGGCTACACCTTC